These 5 T cell receptor beta chains originate from one sample sequenced in a study of T cell changes during pregnancy in multiple sclerosis. Using immunoSEQ multiplex PCR, the repertoire was profiled, and TCRdb retains in-frame clones only, with some absent. The data contain 20,000 to 25,000 clones, more than 85% of them singletons. The starting material was CD8+ T cells from peripheral blood mononuclear cells, obtained after pregnancy. Receptor source: a female donor with multiple sclerosis, enrolled in a pregnancy study.

The chain links TRBV7-8 to TRBJ1-1, with 7 bases identical to TRBD1. J gave up 7 bases and V 5 bases, and 7 bases lay outside the gene matches. The CDR3 has 13 amino acids. Germline V gives CDR1 SGHVS, CDR2 FQNEAQ. The CDR3 DNA is TGTGCCAGCAGCCCCCGGGACAGCTTTGAAGCTTTCTTT. The encoded protein is CASSPRDSFEAFF.

This rearrangement joins TRBV7-6 to TRBJ1-3; maybe TRBD1 (5 bases). V lost 3 bases and J 4 bases, leaving 7 bases between the germline ends. The CDR3 runs to 13 residues. Germline loops: CDR1 SGHVS, CDR2 FNYEAQ. As DNA, the CDR3 is TGTGCCAGCAGCTTTGGGGCGGGAAACACCATATATTTT. It encodes CASSFGAGNTIYF.

The CDR3: CASSILTGYSRNTEAFF. In nucleotides, the CDR3 is TGTGCCAGTAGTATATTAACGGGGTATTCGAGGAACACTGAAGCTTTCTTT. The rearrangement links TRBV19 to TRBJ1-1; D unclear. CDR3 length: 17 residues. Germline CDR1 and CDR2: LNHDA and SQIVND (reference sequence). V was shortened by 2 bases and J by 1 base, with 17 bases between the two germline ends. The variable domain in full, completed from reference TRBV19 and TRBJ1-1, reads DGGITQSPKYLFRKEGQNVTLSCEQNLNHDAMYWYRQDPGQGLRLIYYSQIVNDFQKGDIAEGYSVSREKKESFPLTVTSAQKNPTAFYLCASSILTGYSRNTEAFFGQGTRLTVV.

The chain recombines TRBV5-4 with TRBJ2-7; tentative D call: TRBD2 (6 bases). Germline lookup yields CDR1 SGHNT and CDR2 YYREEE (reference sequence). This CDR3 spans 14 amino acids. The germline V and J ends were trimmed by 2 bases and 5 bases, with 14 bases remaining between them. The CDR3 bases are TGTGCCAGCAGCTTATATGCTAGCGCCGACGAGCAGTACTTC. It encodes CASSLYASADEQYF. The complete variable domain, with remaining parts taken from reference TRBV5-4 and TRBJ2-7, reads ETGVTQSPTHLIKTRGQQVTLRCSSQSGHNTVSWYQQALGQGPQFIFQYYREEENGRGNFPPRFSGLQFPNYSSELNVNALELDDSALYLCASSLYASADEQYFGPGTRLTVT.

The chain recombines TRBV28 with TRBJ2-7, with D possibly being TRBD2 (6 bases). V was trimmed by 4 bases and J by 6 bases, leaving 13 bases between them. Germline CDR1 MDHEN, CDR2 SYDVKM. The CDR3 spans 13 residues. CDR3 amino acids: CASSWSTSSEQYF. The DNA for the CDR3 is TGTGCCAGCAGTTGGTCGACTAGTAGCGAGCAGTACTTC.